This TCR beta chain was sequenced in a study of shared clonotypes between healthy human individuals. V gave up 6 bases and J gave up 5 bases; unmatched junction bases: 9. Germline values: CDR1 SGHTA, CDR2 FQGNSA. The CDR3 consists of 15 residues. Measured with immunoSEQ multiplex PCR; TCRdb has only the in-frame clones, and not every one. This table holds a few million clones, just over 90% found once. The sample consisted of naive CD4+ T cells sorted from blood. The subset here: CD45RA+ positively selected. This TCR was sampled from a young man in good health. V usage is TRBV7-2 and J usage is TRBJ2-5, with 10 bases aligning to TRBD1. Here the CDR3 DNA reads TGTGCCAGCAGTTCTGGGACAGGGGCATGGGAGACCCAGTACTTC. This codes for CASSSGTGAWETQYF.